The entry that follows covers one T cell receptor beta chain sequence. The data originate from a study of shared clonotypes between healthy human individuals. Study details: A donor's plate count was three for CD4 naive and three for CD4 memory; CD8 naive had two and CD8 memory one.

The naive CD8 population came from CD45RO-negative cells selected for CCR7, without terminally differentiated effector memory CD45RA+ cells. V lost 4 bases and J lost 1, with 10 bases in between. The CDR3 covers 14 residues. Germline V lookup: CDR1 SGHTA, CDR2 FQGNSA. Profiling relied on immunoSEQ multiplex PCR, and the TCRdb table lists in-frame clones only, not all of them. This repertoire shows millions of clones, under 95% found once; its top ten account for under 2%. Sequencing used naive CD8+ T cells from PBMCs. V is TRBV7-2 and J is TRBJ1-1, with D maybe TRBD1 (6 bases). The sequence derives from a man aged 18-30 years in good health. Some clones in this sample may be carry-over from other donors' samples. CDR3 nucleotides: TGTGCCAGCAGCTGGCCGACAGGGAACACTGAAGCTTTCTTT. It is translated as CASSWPTGNTEAFF.